The clone carrying this T cell receptor beta chain was seen ten or more times. The CDR3 is 14 residues long. V was shortened by 1 base and J by 4 bases, with 8 bases between the two germline ends. These data originate in a study of response to subunit inactivated influenza vaccine. MiXCR, run by TCRdb on the RT-PCR reads, gives a single entry per CDR3 protein. This table holds fewer than 600,000 distinct CDR3 sequences, about 7.2% found once. The sequences come from PBMCs from blood, collected around 25 months after vaccination. The TCR sequence derives from a man between 50 and 70 years old who received an inactivated influenza vaccine. V and J are TRBV12-3 or TRBV12-4 and TRBJ1-5; D is unclear. This chain's CDR3 is CASSLDGDNQPQHF. CDR3 nucleotides: TGTGCCAGCAGTTTAGACGGTGATAATCAGCCCCAGCATTTT.